Listed below are T cell receptor beta chains from one sample, sequenced in a study of early T cells in non-severe SARS-CoV-2 infection. TCRdb reanalysed the 5' RACE reads using MiXCR and keeps one entry per CDR3 protein. The sample lists just under 85,000 distinct CDR3 sequences, about 10% seen once, with approximately 8% in the top ten. Sample: whole blood, taken at baseline. These receptors all stem from an adult who was a healthcare worker with PCR-confirmed SARS-CoV-2 infection or an uninfected control (not recorded which). The CDR3 runs from the conserved cysteine through the conserved F or W. The D gene is left open where the match is weak. For some rows the clone size is stated as once, few or many, or as a class when expanded; others skip it.

size	V	J	D	DNA	CDR3
NA	TRBV5-6	TRBJ1-1	TRBD1	TGTGCCAGCAGCAGCGGACAGGGAAGTACTGAAGCTTTCTTT	CASSSGQGSTEAFF
NA	TRBV7-8	TRBJ2-7	NA	TGTGCCAGCAGCCCCCGCCAAATGAGAACCTACGAGCAGTACTTC	CASSPRQMRTYEQYF
many	TRBV30	TRBJ2-6	TRBD2	TGTGCCTGGGGCAAGAATAGCGGGAGTACTCCGAGGGGTTCCGGGGCCAACGTCCTGACTTTC	CAWGKNSGSTPRGSGANVLTF
many	TRBV4-2	TRBJ2-2	TRBD2	TGTGCCAGCAGCCAAGGGCTAGCGGGTTGGGAGCTGTTTTTT	CASSQGLAGWELFF
NA	TRBV28	TRBJ2-3	NA	TGTGCCAGCAGTTCCACGGGGGGCCCTAGCACAGATACGCAGTATTTT	CASSSTGGPSTDTQYF
few	TRBV6-6	TRBJ2-7	NA	TGTGCCAGCAGTTTATACAGGGACGAGCAGTACTTC	CASSLYRDEQYF
many	TRBV2	TRBJ2-5	NA	TGTGCCAGCAGTGACCAAGAGACCCAGTACTTC	CASSDQETQYF
NA	TRBV6-5	TRBJ2-1	TRBD1	TGTGCCAGCAGTTGGAGACAGGGTGTCGGGCATGAGCAGTTCTTC	CASSWRQGVGHEQFF
many	TRBV10-2	TRBJ2-7	TRBD2	TGCGCCAGCAGGGGGGGACTAGCGGGAGGATACGAGCAGTACTTC	CASRGGLAGGYEQYF
few	TRBV20-1	TRBJ1-5	TRBD1	TGCAGTGCCGGGACAGGGCGAAATCAGCCCCAGCATTTT	CSAGTGRNQPQHF
few	TRBV12-3/TRBV12-4	TRBJ2-2	TRBD2	TGTGCCAGCAGAGGACTAGTTGTCGGGGAGCTGTTTTTT	CASRGLVVGELFF
many	TRBV7-3	TRBJ2-3	NA	TGTGCCAGCAGCTTAACCGGGAGAGGGGCTACGCAGTATTTT	CASSLTGRGATQYF
many	TRBV7-3	TRBJ1-1	NA	TGTGCCAGCAGCCGGGGTCCGAACACTGAAGCTTTCTTT	CASSRGPNTEAFF
NA	TRBV20-1	TRBJ2-3	NA	TGCAGTGCTAGTGTTGGCACAGATACGCAGTATTTT	CSASVGTDTQYF
NA	TRBV27	TRBJ2-7	TRBD2	TGTGCCAGCAGTATGGGACTAGCGGGAAGTTACGAGCAGTACTTC	CASSMGLAGSYEQYF
many	TRBV30	TRBJ1-1	TRBD1	TGTGCCTGGAGTCCACCGGGACAGGGGGGGATTGAAGCTTTCTTT	CAWSPPGQGGIEAFF
many	TRBV25-1	TRBJ1-5	TRBD1	TGTGCCAGCAGTGTGGGAGGGGGCGGCAATCAGCCCCAGCATTTT	CASSVGGGGNQPQHF
many	TRBV20-1	TRBJ1-1	NA	TGCAGTGCTCCCCAAGGAGGGCCGATCACTGAAGCTTTCTTT	CSAPQGGPITEAFF
few	TRBV18	TRBJ2-5	TRBD1	TGTGCCAGCTCTCGGGGACAGGAAGAGACCCAGTACTTC	CASSRGQEETQYF
NA	TRBV19	TRBJ1-5	NA	TGTGCCAGTAGTATAGTGGACAGACGGAATCAGCCCCAGCATTTT	CASSIVDRRNQPQHF
many	TRBV20-1	TRBJ2-5	NA	TGCAGTGCTGGACTGAAGGGACTCCAAGAGACCCAGTACTTC	CSAGLKGLQETQYF
NA	TRBV7-3	TRBJ2-7	NA	TGTGCCAGCAGCTTACCCAGTAGGGTAGAGCAGTACTTC	CASSLPSRVEQYF
NA	TRBV6-4	TRBJ2-2	NA	TGTGCCAGCAGTGCCAGCGCGTCGAACACCGGGGAGCTGTTTTTT	CASSASASNTGELFF
many	TRBV3-1	TRBJ2-7	NA	TGTGCCAGCAGCCAAGACAGGGAAAAGTACTTC	CASSQDREKYF
NA	TRBV7-6	TRBJ2-1	NA	TGTGCCAGCAGCTTAGGACACCCCTACAATGAGCAGTTCTTC	CASSLGHPYNEQFF
many	TRBV28	TRBJ1-1	NA	TGTGCCAGCAGTTTACGACAGCTCATGAACACTGAAGCTTTCTTT	CASSLRQLMNTEAFF
NA	TRBV28	TRBJ2-3	NA	TGTGCCAGCATCCGCACGTGGGGGGCAGATACGCAGTATTTT	CASIRTWGADTQYF
many	TRBV3-1	TRBJ2-4	NA	TGTGCCAGCAGCCAAGATCCGGTTGCGAGGGGGGCCAAAAACATTCAGTACTTC	CASSQDPVARGAKNIQYF
NA	TRBV28	TRBJ2-5	TRBD1	TGTGCCAGCAGCCCCGTAGACAGGGGAGGAGAGACCCAGTACTTC	CASSPVDRGGETQYF
NA	TRBV5-1	TRBJ1-3	NA	TGCGCCAGCAGCTCCTTAGGTGACTCTGGAAACACCATATATTTT	CASSSLGDSGNTIYF
NA	TRBV2	TRBJ2-3	NA	TGTGCCAGCTGGCTTGGTCTACCTGGGGATACGCAGTATTTT	CASWLGLPGDTQYF
NA	TRBV6-5	TRBJ2-2	TRBD1	TGTGCCAGCAGGCGGGACAGGGGCACCGGGGAGCTGTTTTTT	CASRRDRGTGELFF
many	TRBV14	TRBJ2-1	NA	TGTGCCAGCAGCCGCTACAATGAGCAGTTCTTC	CASSRYNEQFF
NA	TRBV28	TRBJ2-5	NA	TGTGCCAGCAGTTTCACAGGCCGGGCCCGAGAGACCCAGTACTTC	CASSFTGRARETQYF
few	TRBV30	TRBJ1-2	NA	TGTGCCTGGAGTGACAGAACTGGCTACACCTTC	CAWSDRTGYTF
many	TRBV7-8	TRBJ1-1	NA	TGTGCCAGCAGCTTGGCACAGATGAACACTGAAGCTTTCTTT	CASSLAQMNTEAFF
NA	TRBV2	TRBJ2-3	NA	TGTGCCAGCAGCCGTGAACTCCCAGATACGCAGTATTTT	CASSRELPDTQYF
many	TRBV28	TRBJ1-2	NA	TGTGCCAGCAGGCCCGGGACATCCCCCTATGGCTACACCTTC	CASRPGTSPYGYTF
few	TRBV4-2	TRBJ2-1	TRBD2	TGTGCCAGCAGCCAAGGGGCGCTAGCGGGAGGGTACAATGAGCAGTTCTTC	CASSQGALAGGYNEQFF
NA	TRBV10-2	TRBJ2-1	TRBD1	TGCGCCAGCACCCGGGACAGCTCATACAATGAGCAGTTCTTC	CASTRDSSYNEQFF
few	TRBV20-1	TRBJ2-5	TRBD2	TGCAGTGCTTTCCCGGGACTAGCGGGGGAGACCCAGTACTTC	CSAFPGLAGETQYF
few	TRBV20-1	TRBJ2-2	NA	TGCAGTGCTAGATCCAGGGAGAAGAACACCGGGGAGCTGTTTTTT	CSARSREKNTGELFF
NA	TRBV6-6	TRBJ2-4	TRBD2	TGTGCCAGCAGCGGGACTAGAGTCCCTATAAACATTCAGTACTTC	CASSGTRVPINIQYF